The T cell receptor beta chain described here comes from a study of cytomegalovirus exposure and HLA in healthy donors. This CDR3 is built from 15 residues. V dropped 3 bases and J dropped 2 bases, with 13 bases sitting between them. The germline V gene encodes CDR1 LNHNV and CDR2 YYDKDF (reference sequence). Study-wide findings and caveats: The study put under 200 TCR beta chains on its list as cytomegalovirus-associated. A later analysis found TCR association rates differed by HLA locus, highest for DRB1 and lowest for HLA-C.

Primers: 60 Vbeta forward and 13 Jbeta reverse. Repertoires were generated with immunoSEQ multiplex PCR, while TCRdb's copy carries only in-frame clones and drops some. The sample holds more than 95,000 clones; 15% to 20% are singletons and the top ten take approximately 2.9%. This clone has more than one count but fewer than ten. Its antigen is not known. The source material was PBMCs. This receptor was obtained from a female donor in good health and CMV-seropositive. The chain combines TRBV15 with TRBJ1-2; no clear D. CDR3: CATSRDGRGNYGYTF. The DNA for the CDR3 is TGTGCCACCAGCAGGGACGGTCGGGGAAACTATGGCTACACCTTC.